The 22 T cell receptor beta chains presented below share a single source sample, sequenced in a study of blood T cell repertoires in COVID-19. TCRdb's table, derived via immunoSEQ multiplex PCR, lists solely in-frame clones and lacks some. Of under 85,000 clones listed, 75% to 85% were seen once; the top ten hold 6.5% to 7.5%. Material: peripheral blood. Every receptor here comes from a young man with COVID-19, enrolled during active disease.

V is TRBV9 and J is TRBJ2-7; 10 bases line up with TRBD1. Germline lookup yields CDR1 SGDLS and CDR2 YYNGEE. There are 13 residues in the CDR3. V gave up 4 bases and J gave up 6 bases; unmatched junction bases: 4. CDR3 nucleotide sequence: TGTGCCAGCAGCCCGACAGGGGGCTCCGAGCAGTACTTC. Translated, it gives CASSPTGGSEQYF. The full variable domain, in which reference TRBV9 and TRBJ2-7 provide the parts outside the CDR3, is DSGVTQTPKHLITATGQRVTLRCSPRSGDLSVYWYQQSLDQGLQFLIQYYNGEERAKGNILERFSAQQFPDLHSELNLSSLELGDSALYFCASSPTGGSEQYFGPGTRLTVT.

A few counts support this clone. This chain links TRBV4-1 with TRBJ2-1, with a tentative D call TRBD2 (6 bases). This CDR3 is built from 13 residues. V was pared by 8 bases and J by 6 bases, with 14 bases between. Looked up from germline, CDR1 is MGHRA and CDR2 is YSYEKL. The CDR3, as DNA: TGCGCCAGCCACCGAACCGGGGGCAATGAGCAGTTCTTC. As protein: CASHRTGGNEQFF.

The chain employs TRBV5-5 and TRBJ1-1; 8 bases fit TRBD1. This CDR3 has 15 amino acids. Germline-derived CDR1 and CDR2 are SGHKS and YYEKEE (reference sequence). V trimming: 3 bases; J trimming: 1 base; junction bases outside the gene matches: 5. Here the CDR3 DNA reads TGTGCCAGCAGCTCCCGACAGGGGCGGAACACTGAAGCTTTCTTT. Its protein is CASSSRQGRNTEAFF.

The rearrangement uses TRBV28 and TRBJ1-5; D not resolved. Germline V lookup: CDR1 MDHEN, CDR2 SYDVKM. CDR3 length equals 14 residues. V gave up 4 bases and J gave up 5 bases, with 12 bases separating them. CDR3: CASSYRGGHQPQHF. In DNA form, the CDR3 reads TGTGCCAGCAGTTACCGGGGAGGGCATCAGCCCCAGCATTTT.

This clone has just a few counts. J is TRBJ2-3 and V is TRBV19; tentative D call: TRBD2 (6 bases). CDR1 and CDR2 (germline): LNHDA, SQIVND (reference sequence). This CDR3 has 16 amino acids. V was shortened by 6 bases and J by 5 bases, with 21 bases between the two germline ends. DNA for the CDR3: TGTGCCAGTAGCCCGGGAGATATCTTTATTTTAGATACGCAGTATTTT. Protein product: CASSPGDIFILDTQYF.

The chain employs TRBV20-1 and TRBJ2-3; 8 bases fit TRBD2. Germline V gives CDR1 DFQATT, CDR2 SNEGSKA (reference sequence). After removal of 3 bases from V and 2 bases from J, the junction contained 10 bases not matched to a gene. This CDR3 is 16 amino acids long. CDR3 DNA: TGCAGTGCTAGTCCGCTAGCGGGTTCTTACACAGATACGCAGTATTTT. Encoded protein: CSASPLAGSYTDTQYF.

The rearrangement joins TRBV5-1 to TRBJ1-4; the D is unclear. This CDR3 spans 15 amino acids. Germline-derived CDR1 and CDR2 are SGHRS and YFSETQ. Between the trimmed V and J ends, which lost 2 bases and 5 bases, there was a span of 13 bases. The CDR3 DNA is TGCGCCAGCAGCTTAAACGCAAACAAAAATGAAAAACTGTTTTTT. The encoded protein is CASSLNANKNEKLFF.

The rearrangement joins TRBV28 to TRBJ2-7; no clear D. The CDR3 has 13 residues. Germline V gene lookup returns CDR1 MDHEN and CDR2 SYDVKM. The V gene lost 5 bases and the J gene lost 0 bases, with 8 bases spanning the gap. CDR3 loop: CASSDLNSYEQYF. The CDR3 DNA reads TGTGCCAGCAGTGACTTAAACTCCTACGAGCAGTACTTC.

In nucleotides, the CDR3 is TGTGCCAGCACTATCCGGGGACAACTAAACACCATATATTTT. Its protein is CASTIRGQLNTIYF. The rearrangement joins TRBV28 to TRBJ1-3; D perhaps matches TRBD1 (6 bases). The germline gives CDR1 MDHEN, CDR2 SYDVKM. Trimming stripped 7 bases from V and 6 bases from J, with 16 bases between. The CDR3 extends over 14 amino acids.

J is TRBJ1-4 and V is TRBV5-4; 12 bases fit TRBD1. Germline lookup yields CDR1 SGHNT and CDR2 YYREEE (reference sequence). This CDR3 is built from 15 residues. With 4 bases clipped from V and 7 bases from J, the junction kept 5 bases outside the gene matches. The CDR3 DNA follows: TGTGCCAGCAGCCTACAGGGACAGGGGGCTGAAAAACTGTTTTTT. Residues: CASSLQGQGAEKLFF.

This CDR3 reads CARRRGQGGEQYF. In DNA, the CDR3 is TGTGCCAGGCGCCGGGGACAGGGGGGCGAGCAGTACTTC. The chain couples TRBV3-1 (or the pseudogene TRBV3-2) to TRBJ2-7; 11 bases line up with TRBD1. The V and J ends lost 9 bases and 6 bases, in that order; junction bases with no gene match: 7. CDR3 length: 13 residues. The V gene's germline CDR1 is LGHDT and CDR2 YNNKEL (reference sequence).

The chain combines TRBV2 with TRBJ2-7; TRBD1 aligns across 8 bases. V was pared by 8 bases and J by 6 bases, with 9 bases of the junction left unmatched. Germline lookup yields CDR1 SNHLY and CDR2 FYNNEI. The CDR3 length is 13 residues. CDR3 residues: CASDLTGAREQYF. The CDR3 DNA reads TGTGCCAGCGATTTGACAGGGGCACGCGAGCAGTACTTC.

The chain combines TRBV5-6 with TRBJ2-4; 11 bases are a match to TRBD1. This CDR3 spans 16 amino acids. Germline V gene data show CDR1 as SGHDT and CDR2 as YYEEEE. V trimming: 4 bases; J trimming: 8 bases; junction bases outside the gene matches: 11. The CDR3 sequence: CASSTEGQGAGDIQYF. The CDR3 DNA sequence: TGTGCCAGCAGCACGGAAGGACAGGGGGCCGGGGACATTCAGTACTTC.

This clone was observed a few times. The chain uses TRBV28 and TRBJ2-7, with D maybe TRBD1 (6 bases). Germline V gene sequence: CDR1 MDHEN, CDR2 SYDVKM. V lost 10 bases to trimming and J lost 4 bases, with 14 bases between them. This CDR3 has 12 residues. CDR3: CATHRDRYEQYF. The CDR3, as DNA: TGTGCCACCCACAGGGATAGGTACGAGCAGTACTTC.

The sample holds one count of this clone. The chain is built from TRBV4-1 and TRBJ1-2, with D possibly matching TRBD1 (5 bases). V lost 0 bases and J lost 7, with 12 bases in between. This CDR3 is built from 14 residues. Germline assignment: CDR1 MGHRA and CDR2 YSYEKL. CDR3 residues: CASSQDAGFGGYTF. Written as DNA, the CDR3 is TGCGCCAGCAGCCAAGATGCAGGGTTTGGTGGCTACACCTTC.

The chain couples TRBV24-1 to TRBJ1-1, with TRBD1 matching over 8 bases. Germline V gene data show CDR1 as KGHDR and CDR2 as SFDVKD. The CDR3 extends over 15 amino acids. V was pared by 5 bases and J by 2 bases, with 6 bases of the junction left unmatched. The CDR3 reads CATSASGQGNTEAFF. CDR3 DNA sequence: TGTGCCACCAGTGCCTCTGGACAGGGAAACACTGAAGCTTTCTTT.

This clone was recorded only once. The CDR3: CASSKLSGTAYNEQFF. In DNA, the CDR3 is TGTGCCAGCAGCAAGCTAAGCGGGACTGCTTACAATGAGCAGTTCTTC. The chain links TRBV11-2 to TRBJ2-1; 7 bases map to TRBD2. Trimming took 5 bases from V and 4 from J; bases not matched to a gene: 11. Germline V gene sequence: CDR1 SGHAT, CDR2 FQNNGV. CDR3 length: 16 amino acids.

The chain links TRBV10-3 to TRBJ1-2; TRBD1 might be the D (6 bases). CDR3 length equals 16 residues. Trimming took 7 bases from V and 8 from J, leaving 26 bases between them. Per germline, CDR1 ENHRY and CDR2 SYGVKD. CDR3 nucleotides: TGTGCCATCATAGGGGCCAGGGATGTGGGACAAGGAGGCTACACCTTC. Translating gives CAIIGARDVGQGGYTF.

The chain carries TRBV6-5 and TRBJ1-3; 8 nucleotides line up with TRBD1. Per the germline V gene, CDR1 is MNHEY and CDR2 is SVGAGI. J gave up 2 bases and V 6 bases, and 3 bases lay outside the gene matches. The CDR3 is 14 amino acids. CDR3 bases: TGTGCCAGCAGCCCCAGGGGGCCTGGAAACACCATATATTTT. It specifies CASSPRGPGNTIYF.

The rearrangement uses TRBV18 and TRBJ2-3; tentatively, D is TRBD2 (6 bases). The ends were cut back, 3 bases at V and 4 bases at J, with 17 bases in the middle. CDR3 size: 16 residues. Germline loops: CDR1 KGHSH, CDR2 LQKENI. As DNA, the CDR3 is TGTGCCAGCTCACCCCCGACTAGAGCTTGGGCAGATACGCAGTATTTT. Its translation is CASSPPTRAWADTQYF.

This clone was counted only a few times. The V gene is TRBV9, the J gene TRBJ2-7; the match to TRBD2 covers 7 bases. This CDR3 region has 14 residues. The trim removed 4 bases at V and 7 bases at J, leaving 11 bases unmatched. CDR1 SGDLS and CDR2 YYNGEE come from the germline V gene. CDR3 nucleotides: TGTGCCAGCAGCCCTTCGACTAGCCGGGGAGAGCAGTACTTC. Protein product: CASSPSTSRGEQYF.

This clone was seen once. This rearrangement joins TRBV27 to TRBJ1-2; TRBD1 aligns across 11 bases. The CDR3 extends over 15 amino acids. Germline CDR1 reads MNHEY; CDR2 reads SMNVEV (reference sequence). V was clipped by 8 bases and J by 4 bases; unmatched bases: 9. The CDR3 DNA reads TGTGCCAGCTCAGGACAGGGGGCGATTGGCTATGGCTACACCTTC. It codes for CASSGQGAIGYGYTF.